Shown below are 21 T cell receptor beta chains from a single sample sequenced in a study of blood T cell repertoires in COVID-19. Only in-frame clones appear in the TCRdb table, and some are missing; sequencing was by immunoSEQ multiplex PCR. The profile shows 160,000 or so clones, around 87% of them singletons. Sequenced: peripheral blood. The source is a woman in her 70s with COVID-19, enrolled during active disease.

CDR3 DNA: TGTGCCAGTAGGAGGACAGGGAATAATGAGCAGTTCTTC. As protein: CASRRTGNNEQFF. The chain links TRBV19 to TRBJ2-1; 8 nucleotides agree with TRBD1. Germline-derived CDR1 and CDR2 are LNHDA and SQIVND (reference sequence). Trimming cost V 6 bases and J 7 bases; bases outside gene matches: 5. The CDR3 length is 13 residues.

The J gene is TRBJ1-1, the V gene TRBV6-5, with D perhaps matching TRBD1 (5 bases). CDR1 is MNHEY and CDR2 is SVGAGI in the germline V gene. V was cut by 7 bases and J by 1 base, with 10 bases left in between. The CDR3 spans 13 residues. As DNA, the CDR3 is TGTGCCAGCAAGGTGACAGAGAACACTGAAGCTTTCTTT. This codes for CASKVTENTEAFF.

In DNA, the CDR3 is TGTGCCAGCAGTCTCGAGGGCGGACAGGTTAGCTCTTTCTTT. Its translation is CASSLEGGQVSSFF. The J gene is TRBJ1-1, the V gene TRBV6-5; 7 nucleotides line up with TRBD1. The germline V gene encodes CDR1 MNHEY and CDR2 SVGAGI. The CDR3 spans 14 residues. Germline trimming cut 5 bases from V and 12 bases from J; bases unmatched to any gene: 15.

J is TRBJ1-1 and V is TRBV3-1 (or the pseudogene TRBV3-2); TRBD1 is a possible D gene (5 bases). CDR1 is LGHDT, CDR2 YNNKEL, per germline (reference sequence). The CDR3 runs 17 residues. V lost 2 bases and J lost 0, with 16 bases in between. DNA for the CDR3: TGTGCCAGCAGCCAACTGGCCAGGGCCCCAATGAACACTGAAGCTTTCTTT. Translation: CASSQLARAPMNTEAFF.

The V gene is TRBV11-2, the J gene TRBJ2-7; 8 nucleotides align to TRBD2. V dropped 8 bases and J dropped 2; count of bases not matched to a gene: 2. Germline V CDR1 and CDR2: SGHAT, FQNNGV. This CDR3 has 12 residues. The CDR3 reads CASQAGAYEQYF. The CDR3 nucleotides read TGTGCCAGCCAAGCGGGGGCCTACGAGCAGTACTTC. Filled out from reference TRBV11-2 and TRBJ2-7, the complete variable domain reads EAGVAQSPRYKIIEKRQSVAFWCNPISGHATLYWYQQILGQGPKLLIQFQNNGVVDDSQLPKDRFSAERLKGVDSTLKIQPAKLEDSAVYLCASQAGAYEQYFGPGTRLTVT.

The chain recombines TRBV19 with TRBJ1-3, with D possibly matching TRBD1 (6 bases). V lost 9 bases, J lost 0 bases, and 15 bases lay in between. The length of the CDR3 is 15 residues. Germline assignment: CDR1 LNHDA and CDR2 SQIVND (reference sequence). CDR3 DNA: TGTGCCAGCAAACGACAGGTATTCTCTGGAAACACCATATATTTT. Encoded protein: CASKRQVFSGNTIYF.

The V and J genes are TRBV7-6 and TRBJ2-5, with D perhaps TRBD1 (5 bases). Germline CDR1 SGHVS, CDR2 FNYEAQ. V was shortened by 2 bases and J by 8 bases, with 12 bases between the two germline ends. The CDR3 runs 13 residues. CDR3 region: CASSLYEQDTQYF. In DNA form, the CDR3 reads TGTGCCAGCAGCTTATATGAACAGGATACCCAGTACTTC.

The rearrangement uses TRBV30 and TRBJ1-1; TRBD1 is a possible D gene (6 bases). V was trimmed by 2 bases and J by 9 bases, leaving 16 bases between them. This CDR3 comprises 13 residues. CDR1 is GTSNPN, CDR2 SVGIG, per germline (reference sequence). CDR3 protein: CAWSSGQGPQAFF. CDR3 DNA sequence: TGTGCCTGGAGTTCAGGGCAGGGGCCGCAAGCTTTCTTT.

This chain joins TRBV5-8 and TRBJ1-5, with 7 bases identical to TRBD1. The germline gives CDR1 SGHTS, CDR2 YDEGEE. CDR3 length equals 17 residues. The V and J ends lost 3 bases and 7 bases, in that order; junction bases with no gene match: 16. The CDR3 sequence: CASSYRRSRRGKQPQHF. The CDR3 DNA reads TGTGCCAGCAGCTACAGGAGATCGCGCAGGGGGAAACAGCCCCAGCATTTT.

The V and J genes are TRBV28 and TRBJ1-5, with no clear D. The CDR3 loop spans 14 amino acids. Between the trimmed V and J ends, which lost 4 bases and 8 bases, there was a span of 15 bases. In germline, CDR1 is MDHEN, CDR2 SYDVKM. CDR3 DNA sequence: TGTGCCAGCAGTTCACAGTCTATCCTAAAGCCCCAGCATTTT. Protein product: CASSSQSILKPQHF.

The chain is built from TRBV5-1 and TRBJ2-5; D unclear. There are 14 residues in the CDR3. Germline V lookup: CDR1 SGHRS, CDR2 YFSETQ. Trimming pared 0 bases from V and 5 bases from J, leaving 11 bases between. CDR3 bases: TGCGCCAGCAGCTTGGGGTACCCCCGGGAGACCCAGTACTTC. It specifies CASSLGYPRETQYF.

J is TRBJ1-5 and V is TRBV7-2; 7 positions agree with TRBD1. With V trimmed by 6 bases and J by 7 bases, 6 bases remained unmatched. Germline CDR1 SGHTA, CDR2 FQGNSA. The CDR3 contains 13 residues. Written as DNA, the CDR3 is TGTGCCAGCAGGAGGGACAGCACACAGCCCCAGCATTTT. Its translation is CASRRDSTQPQHF.

This chain connects TRBV28 to TRBJ1-5; D is perhaps TRBD1 (6 bases). V dropped 5 bases and J dropped 2 bases, with 19 bases sitting between them. Germline values: CDR1 MDHEN, CDR2 SYDVKM. The CDR3 runs 17 residues. The CDR3 is CASSPYRTVSGNQPQHF. In DNA, the CDR3 is TGTGCCAGCAGTCCATACAGGACAGTAAGCGGCAATCAGCCCCAGCATTTT. The full variable domain, completed using reference TRBV28 and TRBJ1-5, is DVKVTQSSRYLVKRTGEKVFLECVQDMDHENMFWYRQDPGLGLRLIYFSYDVKMKEKGDIPEGYSVSREKKERFSLILESASTNQTSMYLCASSPYRTVSGNQPQHFGDGTRLSIL.

This chain joins TRBV24-1 and TRBJ1-4; TRBD1 matches at 10 bases. With 3 bases clipped from V and 8 bases from J, the junction kept 5 bases outside the gene matches. This CDR3 has 15 residues. In germline, CDR1 is KGHDR, CDR2 SFDVKD. The CDR3 loop is CATSDGTGAGEKLFF. For the CDR3, the DNA is TGTGCCACCAGTGATGGGACAGGGGCGGGAGAAAAACTGTTTTTT.

V and J are TRBV9 and TRBJ2-3, with D tentatively TRBD1 (5 bases). CDR1 and CDR2 from the germline V gene are SGDLS and YYNGEE. V dropped 2 bases and J dropped 3 bases, with 13 bases sitting between them. This CDR3 comprises 15 residues. CDR3 sequence reads: CASSVTGVSTDTQYF. The CDR3 DNA sequence: TGTGCCAGCAGCGTCACAGGAGTTAGTACAGATACGCAGTATTTT. The full variable domain, rest sourced from reference TRBV9 and TRBJ2-3, is DSGVTQTPKHLITATGQRVTLRCSPRSGDLSVYWYQQSLDQGLQFLIQYYNGEERAKGNILERFSAQQFPDLHSELNLSSLELGDSALYFCASSVTGVSTDTQYFGPGTRLTVL.

This chain joins TRBV5-5 and TRBJ1-5; tentative D call: TRBD1 (5 bases). This CDR3 has 14 residues. Trimming cost V 4 bases and J 1 base, with 9 bases left between them. CDR1 is SGHKS, CDR2 YYEKEE, per germline (reference sequence). DNA of the CDR3: TGTGCCAGCAGCCCGGGACTGAGCAATCAGCCCCAGCATTTT. Amino acid sequence: CASSPGLSNQPQHF.

Only a few counts were recorded for this clone. The chain uses TRBV19 and TRBJ1-5; 11 nucleotides align to TRBD1. This CDR3 spans 16 amino acids. After removal of 6 bases from V and 0 bases from J, the junction contained 4 bases not matched to a gene. CDR1 is LNHDA, CDR2 SQIVND, per germline (reference sequence). The CDR3: CASRGTGGNSNQPQHF. The CDR3 coding sequence is TGTGCCAGTAGGGGGACAGGGGGTAATAGCAATCAGCCCCAGCATTTT.

J is TRBJ2-7 and V is TRBV3-1 (or the pseudogene TRBV3-2), with 9 bases lining up with TRBD1. This CDR3 has 14 residues. Unmatched junction bases numbered 2, after V lost 2 bases and J lost 3 bases. Germline CDR1 reads LGHDT; CDR2 reads YNNKEL (reference sequence). CDR3 DNA sequence: TGTGCCAGCAGCCAAACAGGGGGCGGCTACGAGCAGTACTTC. Translation: CASSQTGGGYEQYF.

V and J are TRBV6-6 and TRBJ1-6; the match to TRBD1 covers 7 bases. CDR3 length equals 14 residues. Losses at the gene ends were 6 bases for V and 7 bases for J; bases not matched to a gene: 6. Germline CDR1 is MNHNY and CDR2 is SVGAGI (reference sequence). CDR3 sequence: CASSLRDRNSPLHF. Written as DNA, the CDR3 is TGTGCCAGCAGCCTCCGGGACAGAAATTCACCCCTCCACTTT.

The gene calls are TRBV18 and TRBJ1-2; D unresolved. The V end was cut by 4 bases, the J end by 6 bases, with 12 bases between. Germline V lookup: CDR1 KGHSH, CDR2 LQKENI. The CDR3 has 13 residues. The CDR3 loop is CASSLDMDNGYTF. The DNA for the CDR3 is TGTGCCAGCTCACTTGACATGGATAATGGCTACACCTTC.

The chain employs TRBV2 and TRBJ1-2; 7 bases are a match to TRBD1. The junction had 14 bases not matched to a gene; V was cut back by 8 bases and J by 8 bases. The length of the CDR3 is 14 residues. CDR1 and CDR2 (germline): SNHLY, FYNNEI. The CDR3 region has the DNA TGTGCCAGCGTTTTTCAGGGGGAAAGAGGAGGCTACACCTTC. Protein product: CASVFQGERGGYTF. Full variable domain (missing parts from reference TRBV2 and TRBJ1-2): EPEVTQTPSHQVTQMGQEVILRCVPISNHLYFYWYRQILGQKVEFLVSFYNNEISEKSEIFDDQFSVERPDGSNFTLKIRSTKLEDSAMYFCASVFQGERGGYTFGSGTRLTVV.